Presented here are 13 T cell receptor beta chains from one specimen sequenced in a study of tissue T cells after allogeneic stem cell transplantation. Sequenced by immunoSEQ multiplex PCR; TCRdb stores in-frame clones only, minus some. The data contain about 48,000 clones, approximately 73% of them singletons. The sequenced material came from sorted cells pooled from one or two spleens. All receptors come from a pool of C57BL/6 mice in good health.

In this sample, this clone turned up once. The gene symbols are mouse symbols. The CDR3 end falls 1 residue outside the read, so it is completed with the germline J gene. The rearrangement links TRBV16 to TRBJ2-7; 10 nucleotides line up with TRBD2. Germline trimming cut 6 bases from V and 3 bases from J; bases unmatched to any gene: 2. Germline V lookup: CDR1 SGHSA, CDR2 FRNQAP. The CDR3 sequence is 13 residues long. CDR3 residues: CASRLGGDYEQYF. The CDR3 bases that were read are TGTGCAAGCAGACTGGGGGGGGACTATGAACAGTAC.

A word on this clone: Germline and genes: mouse. The read gets to within 1 residue of the CDR3 end, and the germline J gene fills in the rest. The rearrangement links TRBV13-2 to TRBJ2-5; perhaps TRBD2 as D (6 bases). The CDR3 is 14 amino acids. Trimming removed 3 bases at V and 1 base at J, with 9 bases between. CDR1 NNHNN and CDR2 SYGAGS come from the germline V gene (reference sequence). CDR3 loop: CASGAGAYQDTQYF. The sequenced CDR3 bases are TGTGCCAGCGGTGCTGGGGCCTACCAAGACACCCAGTAC.

On this clone: Mouse names are used for the genes. The read falls 1 residue short of the CDR3 end, and the missing part is taken from the germline J gene. The V call is TRBV4, the J call TRBJ1-5; 8 bases are a match to TRBD1. Germline values: CDR1 LGHDT, CDR2 YNNKQL (reference sequence). The V gene end was trimmed by 5 bases and the J gene end by 3 bases; junction bases not matched to a gene: 3. The CDR3 covers 14 residues. Partial CDR3 DNA: TGTGCCAGCAGCACAGGGGGGGGCAACCAGGCTCCGCTT. Translating gives CASSTGGGNQAPL. The entire CDR3 is CASSTGGGNQAPLF.

This clone was observed once. Gene names refer to mouse genes. The CDR3 goes on 1 residue after the read ends, and that part is filled in from the germline J gene. V is TRBV19 and J is TRBJ2-1, with TRBD2 matching 12 bases. J lost 3 bases, V lost 3 bases, and 4 bases had no gene match. CDR1 is FNHDT and CDR2 is SITEND in the germline V gene (reference sequence). The CDR3 spans 16 residues. The CDR3 loop is CASSTDWGGAYAEQFF. The CDR3 DNA, read in part, is TGTGCCAGCAGTACTGACTGGGGGGGCGCCTATGCTGAGCAGTTC. Full variable domain (rest looked up from reference TRBV19 and TRBJ2-1): GGIITQTPKFLIGQEGQKLTLKCQQNFNHDTMYWYRQDSGKGLRLIYYSITENDLQKGDLSEGYDASREKKSSFSLTVTSAQKNEMAVFLCASSTDWGGAYAEQFFGPGTRLTVL.

In the case of this clone: Mouse germline and gene names are used. The read is 1 residue too short to cover the CDR3 end, so that end is filled in from the germline J gene. This rearrangement joins TRBV13-2 to TRBJ2-3, with D unresolved. The CDR3 has 11 residues. Germline V gene lookup returns CDR1 NNHNN and CDR2 SYGAGS (reference sequence). With 3 bases removed from V and 4 bases from J, the gap between germline ends came to 3 bases. Incomplete CDR3 DNA: TGTGCCAGCGGTGGATCAGAAACGCTGTAT. This sequence encodes CASGGSETLY. The entire CDR3 protein is CASGGSETLYF.

As regards this clone: All gene names here are mouse names. The read finishes 1 residue shy of the CDR3 end, and the germline J gene is used to complete it. The chain uses TRBV2 and TRBJ1-6; perhaps TRBD1 as D (5 bases). TRBJ1-6 is given ORF status, its function remaining uncertain. Germline lookup yields CDR1 LGHNA and CDR2 YSYQKL. V lost 0 bases to trimming and J lost 3 bases, with 9 bases between them. The CDR3 length is 16 residues. The sequenced CDR3 bases are TGTGCCAGCAGCCAAGAAAGACAGATCTATAATTCGCCCCTCTAC. Its protein is CASSQERQIYNSPLY. The whole CDR3 region reads CASSQERQIYNSPLYF.

As concerns this clone: Gene and germline names: mouse. The sequenced fragment ends 1 residue before the CDR3 boundary, so the rest is inferred from the germline J gene. This chain uses TRBV13-1 with TRBJ1-6; perhaps TRBD1 as D (5 bases). TRBJ1-6 is sorted into the ORF group, with uncertain function. CDR3 length equals 12 residues. Trimming left V 7 bases short and J 4 bases short, with 6 bases between. Germline CDR1 NSHNY, CDR2 SYGAGN. The CDR3 sequence is CASGGYNSPLYF. The CDR3 bases that were read are TGTGCCAGCGGGGGTTATAATTCGCCCCTCTAC.

As for this clone: Gene and germline names: mouse. The read terminates 1 residue ahead of where the CDR3 ends, so the germline J gene completes it. The V and J genes are TRBV13-3 and TRBJ2-3; possibly TRBD2 for D (6 bases). The CDR3 is 15 amino acids. CDR1 NNHDY and CDR2 SYVADS come from the germline V gene. The V gene lost 0 bases and the J gene lost 3 bases, with 11 bases spanning the gap. CDR3 residues: CASSDGLGQAETLYF. CDR3 bases read: TGTGCCAGCAGTGATGGTCTGGGGCAAGCAGAAACGCTGTAT.

A word on this clone: The genes and germline here are from mouse. Read data end 1 residue before the CDR3 end; the end is taken from the germline J gene. V gene TRBV13-3 combines with J gene TRBJ1-3; possibly TRBD1 for D (6 bases). The CDR3 runs 16 residues. The V and J ends lost 4 bases and 0 bases respectively, with 14 bases between them. Germline CDR1 is NNHDY and CDR2 is SYVADS. The covered CDR3 bases are TGTGCCAGCAGTTTCAGGGGCTCTCTTTCTGGAAATACGCTCTAT. Protein: CASSFRGSLSGNTLY. The CDR3, in full, reads CASSFRGSLSGNTLYF.

On this clone itself: Gene names denote mouse genes. The sequence runs out 1 residue before the end of the CDR3; the remainder is reconstructed from the germline J gene. The chain carries TRBV1 and TRBJ2-5; possibly TRBD2 for D (6 bases). This CDR3 spans 13 amino acids. V shed 3 bases and J shed 4 bases, with 8 bases lying between them. CDR1 NSQYPW and CDR2 LRSPGD come from the germline V gene (reference sequence). CDR3 bases read: TGCACCTGCAGTGCTGCTGGGGAAGACACCCAGTAC. Translating gives CTCSAAGEDTQY. In full, the CDR3 is CTCSAAGEDTQYF.

With respect to this clone: Mouse gene names and germline throughout. The CDR3 extends 1 residue past the end of the read, so its final part is completed from the germline J gene. The rearrangement joins TRBV12-2 to TRBJ2-7, with 7 nucleotides matching TRBD2. J was trimmed by 3 bases and V by 0 bases; bases with no gene match: 4. Germline loops: CDR1 SGHLS, CDR2 HYDKME. CDR3 size: 14 residues. The sequenced part of the CDR3 DNA is TGTGCCAGCTCTCTCGAGGCTGGGGGCTATGAACAGTAC. Translation gives CASSLEAGGYEQY. The entire CDR3 protein reads CASSLEAGGYEQYF. Drawing the rest from reference TRBV12-2 and TRBJ2-7, the complete variable domain is NSGVVQSPRYIIKGKGERSILKCIPISGHLSVAWYQQTQGQELKFFIQHYDKMERDKGNLPSRFSVQQFDDYHSEMNMSALELEDSAVYFCASSLEAGGYEQYFGPGTRLTVL.

A note on this clone: Here the gene names and germline are mouse. The read is 1 residue too short to cover the CDR3 end, so that end is filled in from the germline J gene. V gene TRBV20 combines with J gene TRBJ2-1; tentatively, D is TRBD2 (5 bases). Germline lookup yields CDR1 GFQATS and CDR2 STVNSAI. This CDR3 is built from 12 residues. The V end lost 4 bases, the J end lost 10 bases, and 14 bases lay between the germline ends. This CDR3 reads CGATLTGLEQFF. CDR3 DNA, as far as it was read: TGTGGTGCTACCCTCACTGGCCTCGAGCAGTTC.

On this clone itself: Mouse names are used for the genes. The CDR3 end falls 1 residue outside the read, so it is completed with the germline J gene. The rearrangement joins TRBV13-1 to TRBJ1-1; D gene uncertain. The length of the CDR3 is 13 residues. The V gene's germline CDR1 is NSHNY and CDR2 SYGAGN. Deletions cut 0 bases from V and 0 bases from J, with 3 bases between. CDR3 sequence reads: CASSDGSNTEVFF. The covered CDR3 bases are TGTGCCAGCAGTGATGGGTCAAACACAGAAGTCTTC.